The 16 T cell receptor beta chains given below trace back to one sample, sequenced in a study of graft-versus-host responses after intestinal transplantation. Graft-derived tissue was subjected to processing to liberate intraepithelial and lamina propria lymphocytes. Data came from immunoSEQ multiplex PCR; TCRdb stores just in-frame clones and leaves some out. The sample contains roughly 16,000 clones, around 83% of which appear only once. The starting material was ileum tissue, obtained around 580 days after intestinal transplantation. These receptors were taken from a human patient who received an intestinal transplant, so some T cells may come from the graft donor.

The chain carries TRBV29-1 and TRBJ2-5; TRBD1 might be the D (6 bases). V lost 5 bases to trimming and J lost 2 bases, with 12 bases between them. The CDR3 has 13 amino acids. Germline V gene data show CDR1 as SQVTM and CDR2 as ANQGSEA. The CDR3 region is CSVTQGLQETQYF. The CDR3 DNA reads TGCAGCGTTACCCAGGGGTTGCAAGAGACCCAGTACTTC.

In this sample, this clone turned up a few times. The chain combines TRBV15 with TRBJ1-6; perhaps TRBD1 as D (6 bases). Germline-derived CDR1 and CDR2 are LNHNV and YYDKDF (reference sequence). Trimming shortened V by 9 bases and J by 3 bases, and 12 bases separated the two germline ends. This CDR3 comprises 14 residues. Here the CDR3 DNA reads TGTGCCACTAGACCGGACAGCTATAATTCACCCCTCCACTTT. It codes for CATRPDSYNSPLHF.

This clone has just a few counts. V is TRBV7-2 and J is TRBJ2-3, with D tentatively TRBD2 (5 bases). In germline, CDR1 is SGHTA, CDR2 FQGNSA. The ends were cut back, 6 bases at V and 0 bases at J, with 7 bases in the middle. The CDR3 consists of 13 residues. This chain's CDR3 is CASSSGSTDTQYF. In DNA form, the CDR3 reads TGTGCCAGCAGTTCGGGAAGCACAGATACGCAGTATTTT.

This clone has only one observation. The J gene is TRBJ2-5, the V gene TRBV18; the D gene is possibly TRBD1 (6 bases). V was clipped by 4 bases and J by 1 base, with 10 bases between them. Germline CDR1 is KGHSH and CDR2 is LQKENI. The CDR3 loop spans 14 amino acids. The CDR3 DNA reads as TGTGCCAGCTCACAAATGACAGGCCAAGAGACCCAGTACTTC. Translation: CASSQMTGQETQYF.

This chain uses TRBV27 with TRBJ2-1; 11 bases line up with TRBD2. This CDR3 region has 17 residues. V lost 5 bases to trimming and J lost 8 bases; unmatched junction nucleotides: 14. Germline-derived CDR1 and CDR2 are MNHEY and SMNVEV (reference sequence). The CDR3 bases are TGTGCCAGCAGTCCCCTGGCTGGGCTAGCGGGGGGCCATGAGCAGTTCTTC. Amino acid sequence: CASSPLAGLAGGHEQFF.

The V call is TRBV2, the J call TRBJ1-5, with D perhaps TRBD1 (5 bases). Germline CDR1 is SNHLY and CDR2 is FYNNEI. This CDR3 region has 14 residues. The germline V and J ends were trimmed by 8 bases and 4 bases, with 15 bases remaining between them. The CDR3 DNA reads TGTGCCAGCGGTGGACAAGACCGTAATCAGCCCCAGCATTTT. This encodes CASGGQDRNQPQHF.

The chain recombines TRBV5-4 with TRBJ2-3; D unclear. This CDR3 is 16 amino acids long. Trimming shortened V by 0 bases and J by 0 bases, and 11 bases separated the two germline ends. The germline gives CDR1 SGHNT, CDR2 YYREEE (reference sequence). The CDR3 reads CASSLGMQSSTDTQYF. CDR3 DNA sequence: TGTGCCAGCAGCTTGGGAATGCAGTCTAGCACAGATACGCAGTATTTT.

This clone came up once. This CDR3 reads CASSYRGSAGGNEQFF. The CDR3 nucleotides are TGTGCCAGCAGTTACCGTGGTTCGGCAGGGGGCAATGAGCAGTTCTTC. The rearrangement joins TRBV6-5 to TRBJ2-1, with 7 bases aligning to TRBD1. Germline assignment: CDR1 MNHEY and CDR2 SVGAGI. This CDR3 has 16 amino acids. J gave up 6 bases and V 2 bases, and 10 bases lay outside the gene matches.

This chain links TRBV19 with TRBJ2-2; unclear D gene. The V gene's germline CDR1 is LNHDA and CDR2 SQIVND (reference sequence). With 1 base removed from V and 4 bases from J, the gap between germline ends came to 7 bases. The CDR3 totals 14 residues. The CDR3 loop is CASSIVRTTGELFF. CDR3 bases: TGTGCCAGTAGTATAGTCAGAACCACCGGGGAGCTGTTTTTT.

The chain combines TRBV19 with TRBJ2-7; D unclear. The CDR3 is made up of 15 amino acids. The germline V gene has CDR1 LNHDA and CDR2 SQIVND (reference sequence). The V and J ends lost 2 bases and 3 bases respectively, with 14 bases between them. DNA for the CDR3: TGTGCCAGTAGTATAATTTTTGAGAGCTACTACGAGCAGTACTTC. Protein sequence: CASSIIFESYYEQYF.

The rearrangement uses TRBV11-2 and TRBJ2-1; D not resolved. Trimming stripped 5 bases from V and 6 bases from J, with 11 bases between. Germline lookup yields CDR1 SGHAT and CDR2 FQNNGV. This CDR3 has 13 amino acids. The CDR3 loop reads CASSPRHLNEQFF. The CDR3 DNA reads TGTGCCAGCAGCCCCCGCCATCTCAATGAGCAGTTCTTC.

This clone was picked up a small number of times. V gene TRBV5-8 combines with J gene TRBJ1-1, with 7 bases that match TRBD1. The CDR3 spans 13 residues. From germline, CDR1 is SGHTS and CDR2 YDEGEE. J gave up 4 bases and V 4 bases, and 4 bases lay outside the gene matches. In nucleotides, the CDR3 is TGTGCCAGCAGCGTGACAGGGTCCACTGAAGCTTTCTTT. This translates into CASSVTGSTEAFF. Drawing the rest from reference TRBV5-8 and TRBJ1-1, the complete variable domain is EAGVTQSPTHLIKTRGQQATLRCSPISGHTSVYWYQQALGLGLQFLLWYDEGEERNRGNFPPRFSGRQFPNYSSELNVNALELEDSALYLCASSVTGSTEAFFGQGTRLTVV.

The chain employs TRBV9 and TRBJ2-3, with D unresolved. Trimming took off 4 bases at V and 4 bases at J, with 7 bases between the two ends. CDR1 and CDR2 from the germline V gene are SGDLS and YYNGEE. The CDR3 runs to 12 residues. The CDR3 nucleotides are TGTGCCAGCAGCCAGACGGCAGATACGCAGTATTTT. It encodes CASSQTADTQYF. The entire variable domain, with the rest obtained from reference TRBV9 and TRBJ2-3, is as follows: DSGVTQTPKHLITATGQRVTLRCSPRSGDLSVYWYQQSLDQGLQFLIQYYNGEERAKGNILERFSAQQFPDLHSELNLSSLELGDSALYFCASSQTADTQYFGPGTRLTVL.

The V gene is TRBV9, the J gene TRBJ1-2; D uncertain. The CDR3 has 15 residues. Trimming shortened V by 6 bases and J by 4 bases, and 19 bases separated the two germline ends. Germline V CDR1 and CDR2: SGDLS, YYNGEE. CDR3 region: CASTNHDDFSYGYTF. The CDR3 DNA follows: TGTGCCAGCACAAACCATGACGACTTTAGCTATGGCTACACCTTC.

This chain connects TRBV5-4 to TRBJ2-5; 9 bases match TRBD2. The J call may not be correct, given that the DNA end is closer to TRBJ2-7. CDR3 length: 15 residues. Germline CDR1 is SGHNT and CDR2 is YYREEE (reference sequence). The CDR3 nucleotides are TGTGCCAGCAGCTTGGGCGGGGGGGCCGCCTACGAGCAGTACTTC. As protein: CASSLGGGAAYEQYF.

The chain carries TRBV25-1 and TRBJ1-2, with 7 positions matching TRBD1. Germline V gene sequence: CDR1 MGHDK, CDR2 SYGVNS. The ends lost 4 bases at V and 3 bases at J; junction bases unmatched: 5. The CDR3 covers 14 residues. In nucleotides, the CDR3 is TGTGCCAGCAGTGGTCAGGGGGTCGACTATGGCTACACCTTC. It specifies CASSGQGVDYGYTF.